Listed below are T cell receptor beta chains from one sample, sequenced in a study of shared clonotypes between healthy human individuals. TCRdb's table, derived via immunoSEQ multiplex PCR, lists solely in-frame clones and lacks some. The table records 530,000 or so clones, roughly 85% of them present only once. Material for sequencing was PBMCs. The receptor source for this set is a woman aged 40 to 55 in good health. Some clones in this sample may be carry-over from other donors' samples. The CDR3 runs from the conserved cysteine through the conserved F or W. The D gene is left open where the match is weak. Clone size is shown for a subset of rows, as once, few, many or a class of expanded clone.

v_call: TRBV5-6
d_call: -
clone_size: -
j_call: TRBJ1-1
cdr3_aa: CASSYLTAVTEAFF
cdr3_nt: TGTGCCAGCAGCTACCTGACAGCCGTCACTGAAGCTTTCTTT

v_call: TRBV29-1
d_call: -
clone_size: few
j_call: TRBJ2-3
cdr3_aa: CSVEARGTDTQYF
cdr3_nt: TGCAGCGTTGAAGCCAGGGGAACAGATACGCAGTATTTT

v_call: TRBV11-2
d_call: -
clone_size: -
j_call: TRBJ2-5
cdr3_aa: CASSWVGHRRETQYF
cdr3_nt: TGTGCCAGCAGCTGGGTGGGACACCGCAGGGAGACCCAGTACTTC

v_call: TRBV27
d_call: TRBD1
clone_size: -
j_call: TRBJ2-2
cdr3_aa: CASSQQTGGGLGELFF
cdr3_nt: TGTGCCAGCAGTCAACAGACAGGGGGCGGGTTGGGGGAGCTGTTTTTT

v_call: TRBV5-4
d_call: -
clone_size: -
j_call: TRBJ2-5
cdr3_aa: CASSWELGETQYF
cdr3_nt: TGTGCCAGCAGCTGGGAGCTCGGAGAGACCCAGTACTTC

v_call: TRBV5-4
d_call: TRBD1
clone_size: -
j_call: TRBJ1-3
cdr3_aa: CASSEDRGGSGNTIYF
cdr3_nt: TGTGCCAGCAGCGAGGACAGGGGGGGAAGTGGAAACACCATATATTTT

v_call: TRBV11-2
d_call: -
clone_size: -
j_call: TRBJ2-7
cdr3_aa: CASSRGSVYEQYF
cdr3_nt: TGTGCCAGCAGCAGAGGCTCAGTCTACGAGCAGTACTTC

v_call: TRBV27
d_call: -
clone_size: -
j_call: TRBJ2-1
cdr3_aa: CASSLYRQTRYNEQFF
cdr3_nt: TGTGCCAGCAGTTTATATCGACAGACCCGCTACAATGAGCAGTTCTTC

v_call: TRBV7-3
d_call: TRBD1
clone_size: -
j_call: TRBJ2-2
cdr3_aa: CASSPDRGLDTGELFF
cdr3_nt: TGTGCCAGCAGCCCCGACAGGGGCTTGGACACCGGGGAGCTGTTTTTT

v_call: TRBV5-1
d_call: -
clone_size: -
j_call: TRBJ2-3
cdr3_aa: CASREIGTDTQYF
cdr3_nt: TGCGCCAGCCGCGAGATTGGGACAGATACGCAGTATTTT

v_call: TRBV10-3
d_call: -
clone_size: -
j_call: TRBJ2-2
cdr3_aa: CAISVGAATNTGELFF
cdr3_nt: TGTGCCATCAGTGTTGGTGCGGCCACGAACACCGGGGAGCTGTTTTTT

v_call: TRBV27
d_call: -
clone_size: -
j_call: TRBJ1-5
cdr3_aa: CASSLSGDQPQHF
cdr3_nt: TGTGCCAGCAGTTTATCAGGAGACCAGCCCCAGCATTTT

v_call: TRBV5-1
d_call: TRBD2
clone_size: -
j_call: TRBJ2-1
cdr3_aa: CASSALAGTSYNEQFF
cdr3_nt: TGCGCCAGCAGCGCGTTAGCGGGGACCTCCTACAATGAGCAGTTCTTC

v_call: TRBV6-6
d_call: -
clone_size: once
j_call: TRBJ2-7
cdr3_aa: CASGGVIYEQYF
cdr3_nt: TGTGCCAGCGGGGGCGTGATCTACGAGCAGTACTTC

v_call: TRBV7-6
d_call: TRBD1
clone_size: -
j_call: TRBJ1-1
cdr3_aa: CASTPKGQGWVNTEAFF
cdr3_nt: TGTGCCAGCACCCCGAAAGGACAGGGGTGGGTGAACACTGAAGCTTTCTTT

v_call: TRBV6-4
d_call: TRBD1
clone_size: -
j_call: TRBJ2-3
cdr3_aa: CASSTGETDTQYF
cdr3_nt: TGTGCCAGCAGCACAGGGGAGACAGATACGCAGTATTTT

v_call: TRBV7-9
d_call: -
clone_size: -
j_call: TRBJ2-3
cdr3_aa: CATPETGTDTQYF
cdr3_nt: TGTGCCACCCCGGAGACGGGCACAGATACGCAGTATTTT

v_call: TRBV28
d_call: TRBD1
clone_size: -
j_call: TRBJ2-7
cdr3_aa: CASVGGQGGTEQYF
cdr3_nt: TGTGCCAGCGTCGGAGGACAGGGGGGGACCGAGCAGTACTTC

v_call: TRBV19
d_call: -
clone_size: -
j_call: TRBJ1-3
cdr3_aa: CASMDDGPGNTIYF
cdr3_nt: TGTGCCAGTATGGACGACGGGCCTGGAAACACCATATATTTT

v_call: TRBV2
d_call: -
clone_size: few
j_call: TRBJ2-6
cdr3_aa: CASSTSRANVLTF
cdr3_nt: TGTGCCAGCAGTACAAGTAGGGCCAACGTCCTGACTTTC

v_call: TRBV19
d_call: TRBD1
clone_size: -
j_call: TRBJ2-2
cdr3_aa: CASEQGPANTGELFF
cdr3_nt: TGTGCCAGTGAACAGGGGCCCGCGAACACCGGGGAGCTGTTTTTT

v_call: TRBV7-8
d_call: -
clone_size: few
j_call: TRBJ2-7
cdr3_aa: CASRTSTVPSGEQYF
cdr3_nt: TGTGCCAGCAGGACGTCGACAGTTCCCTCGGGGGAGCAGTACTTC

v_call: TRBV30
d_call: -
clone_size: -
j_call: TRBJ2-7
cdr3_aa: CAARQSQDHEQYF
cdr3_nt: TGTGCAGCTAGACAGTCTCAGGACCACGAGCAGTACTTC

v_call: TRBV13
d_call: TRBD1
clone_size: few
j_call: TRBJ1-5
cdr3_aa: CASSRGQGAGQPQHF
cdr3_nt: TGTGCCAGCAGCCGCGGACAGGGGGCTGGTCAGCCCCAGCATTTT

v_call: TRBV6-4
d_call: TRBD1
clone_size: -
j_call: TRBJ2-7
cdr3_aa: CASSQRQGYEQYF
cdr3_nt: TGTGCCAGCAGTCAAAGACAGGGCTACGAGCAGTACTTC

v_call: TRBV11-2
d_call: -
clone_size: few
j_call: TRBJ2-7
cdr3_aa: CASSLRDTYEQYF
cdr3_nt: TGTGCCAGCAGCTTGAGGGATACCTACGAGCAGTACTTC

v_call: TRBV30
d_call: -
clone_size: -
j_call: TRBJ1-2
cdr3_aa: CAWRRSGEGYTF
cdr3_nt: TGTGCCTGGAGGCGGTCGGGGGAGGGCTACACCTTC

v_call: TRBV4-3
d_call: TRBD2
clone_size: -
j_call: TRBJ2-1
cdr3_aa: CASSQGTSGFLSSYNEQFF
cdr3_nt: TGCGCCAGCAGCCAAGGGACTAGCGGTTTCCTGAGCTCCTACAATGAGCAGTTCTTC

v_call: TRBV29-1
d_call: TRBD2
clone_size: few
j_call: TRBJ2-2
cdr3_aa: CSVGAGATDGELFF
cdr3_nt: TGCAGCGTTGGGGCGGGAGCAACGGACGGGGAGCTGTTTTTT

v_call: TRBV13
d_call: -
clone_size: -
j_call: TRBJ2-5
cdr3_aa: CASSSPRGRKETQYF
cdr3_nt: TGTGCCAGCAGCTCCCCCCGGGGCCGGAAAGAGACCCAGTACTTC

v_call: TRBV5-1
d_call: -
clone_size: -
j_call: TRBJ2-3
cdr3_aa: CASSLDWGGLTDTQYF
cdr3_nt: TGCGCCAGCAGCTTGGACTGGGGAGGATTAACAGATACGCAGTATTTT

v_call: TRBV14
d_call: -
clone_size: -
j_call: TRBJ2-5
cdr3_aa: CASSQPMRDPRETQYF
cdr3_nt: TGTGCCAGCAGCCAACCCATGAGGGACCCTCGGGAGACCCAGTACTTC

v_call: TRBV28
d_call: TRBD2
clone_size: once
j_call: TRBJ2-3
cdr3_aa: CASSSLAGAADTQYF
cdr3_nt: TGTGCCAGCAGTTCCCTAGCGGGAGCCGCAGATACGCAGTATTTT

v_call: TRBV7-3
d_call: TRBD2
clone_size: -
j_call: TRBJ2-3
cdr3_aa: CASRNGRAGDTQYF
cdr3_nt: TGTGCCAGCAGAAACGGGAGGGCCGGAGATACGCAGTATTTT

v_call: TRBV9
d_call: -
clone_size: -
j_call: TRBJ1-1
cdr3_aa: CASSVTARNTEAFF
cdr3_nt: TGTGCCAGCAGCGTTACAGCTAGAAACACTGAAGCTTTCTTT

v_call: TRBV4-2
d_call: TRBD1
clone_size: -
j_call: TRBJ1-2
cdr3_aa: CASSQGQGSYGYTF
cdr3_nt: TGTGCCAGCAGCCAAGGACAGGGCTCGTATGGCTACACCTTC

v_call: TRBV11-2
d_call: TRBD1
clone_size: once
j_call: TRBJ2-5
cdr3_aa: CASSLVGQGGTQYF
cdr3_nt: TGTGCCAGCAGCTTAGTCGGACAGGGTGGGACCCAGTACTTC

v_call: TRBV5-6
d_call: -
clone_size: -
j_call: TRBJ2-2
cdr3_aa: CASSLGSGTRGTGELFF
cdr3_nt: TGTGCCAGCAGCTTGGGGAGCGGGACCAGGGGAACCGGGGAGCTGTTTTTT

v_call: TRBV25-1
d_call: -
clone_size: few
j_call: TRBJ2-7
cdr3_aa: CASSDSFDRSSYEQYF
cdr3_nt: TGTGCCAGCAGTGATTCATTCGACAGGAGCTCCTACGAGCAGTACTTC

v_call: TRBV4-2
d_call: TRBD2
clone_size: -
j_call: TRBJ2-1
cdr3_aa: CASSQESSGAYNEQFF
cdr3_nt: TGTGCCAGCAGCCAAGAGTCTAGCGGGGCCTACAATGAGCAGTTCTTC

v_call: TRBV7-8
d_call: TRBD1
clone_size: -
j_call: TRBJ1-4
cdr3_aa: CASSQDRGNEKLFF
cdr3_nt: TGTGCCAGCAGCCAAGACAGGGGGAATGAAAAACTGTTTTTT

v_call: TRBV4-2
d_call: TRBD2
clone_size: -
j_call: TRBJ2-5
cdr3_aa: CASSLRLAREETQYF
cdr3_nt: TGTGCCAGCAGCCTCCGACTAGCCAGGGAGGAGACCCAGTACTTC

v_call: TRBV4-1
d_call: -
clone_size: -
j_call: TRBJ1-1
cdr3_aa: CASSLPRIGAEAFF
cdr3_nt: TGCGCCAGCTCTCTCCCCAGAATTGGGGCTGAAGCTTTCTTT

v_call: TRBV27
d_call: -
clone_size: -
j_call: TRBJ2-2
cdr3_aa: CASRKGRNTGELFF
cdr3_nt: TGTGCCAGCAGAAAGGGACGGAACACCGGGGAGCTGTTTTTT

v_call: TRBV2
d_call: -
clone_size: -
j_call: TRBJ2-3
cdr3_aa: CATQPSRKSTDTQYF
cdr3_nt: TGTGCCACCCAACCTAGCAGAAAAAGCACAGATACGCAGTATTTT

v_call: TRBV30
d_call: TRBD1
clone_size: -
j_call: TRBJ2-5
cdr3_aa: CAWSAGTGQRAQYF
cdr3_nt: TGTGCCTGGAGCGCCGGGACAGGCCAGAGGGCCCAGTACTTC

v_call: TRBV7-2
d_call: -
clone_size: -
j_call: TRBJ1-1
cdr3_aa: CASSLGSNTEAFF
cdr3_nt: TGTGCCAGCAGCTTAGGCTCGAACACTGAAGCTTTCTTT

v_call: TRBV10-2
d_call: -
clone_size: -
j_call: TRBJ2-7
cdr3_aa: CASSESLRRRFVYEQYF
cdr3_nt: TGCGCCAGCAGTGAGTCCTTGCGCAGGAGGTTCGTTTACGAGCAGTACTTC

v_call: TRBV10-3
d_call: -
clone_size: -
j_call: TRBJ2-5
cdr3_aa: CAISFRVAETQYF
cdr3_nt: TGTGCCATCAGTTTCCGGGTAGCAGAGACCCAGTACTTC

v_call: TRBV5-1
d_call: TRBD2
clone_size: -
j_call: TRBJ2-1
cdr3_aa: CASSLAGIAGEVQFF
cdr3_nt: TGCGCCAGCAGCTTGGCCGGGATAGCGGGAGAGGTGCAGTTCTTC

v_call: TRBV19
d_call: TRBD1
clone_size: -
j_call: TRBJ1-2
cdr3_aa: CASSLGPDRENYGYTF
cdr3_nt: TGTGCCAGTAGTCTCGGGCCGGACAGGGAAAACTATGGCTACACCTTC

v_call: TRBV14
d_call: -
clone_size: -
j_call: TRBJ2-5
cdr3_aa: CASSRGLEETQYF
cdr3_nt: TGTGCCAGCAGCCGGGGACTGGAAGAGACCCAGTACTTC

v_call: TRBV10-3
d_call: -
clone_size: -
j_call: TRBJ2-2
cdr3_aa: CATRSGGDTGELFF
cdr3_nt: TGTGCCACCCGAAGTGGTGGGGACACCGGGGAGCTGTTTTTT

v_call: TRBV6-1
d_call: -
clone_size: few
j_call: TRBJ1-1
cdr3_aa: CASSEEAHTEAFF
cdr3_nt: TGTGCCAGCAGTGAAGAGGCCCACACTGAAGCTTTCTTT

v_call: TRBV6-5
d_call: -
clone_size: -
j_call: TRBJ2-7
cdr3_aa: CASTGNVEEQYF
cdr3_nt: TGTGCCAGCACAGGCAACGTAGAAGAGCAGTACTTC

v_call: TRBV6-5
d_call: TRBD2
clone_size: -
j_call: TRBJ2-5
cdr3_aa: CASRRSGNGETQYF
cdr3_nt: TGTGCCAGCAGGAGAAGCGGGAACGGGGAGACCCAGTACTTC

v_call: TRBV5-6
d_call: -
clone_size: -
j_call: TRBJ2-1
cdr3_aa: CASSFRDSSYNEQFF
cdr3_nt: TGTGCCAGCAGCTTCCGGGACTCCTCCTACAATGAGCAGTTCTTC

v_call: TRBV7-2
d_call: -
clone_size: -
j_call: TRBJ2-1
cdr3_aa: CASSLRGSSSYNEQFF
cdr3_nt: TGTGCCAGCAGCTTACGGGGGTCAAGCTCCTACAATGAGCAGTTCTTC